This T cell receptor (delta chain) appears in the sequencing data of a study of Vδ1+ human thymocytes. Whole-study findings and limits: Thymic TRG and TRD repertoires appeared highly polyclonal.

Within the sample, this clone is medium-sized. Its antigen is not known. Other DNA sequences in the same sample also yield this CDR3. This CDR3 is 14 amino acids long. V shed 1 base and J shed 1 base, with 9 bases lying between them. The germline V gene has CDR1 GEAIGNYY and CDR2 EKD. Sequences come from RNA converted to cDNA by reverse transcription. Multiplex PCR used pooled V-gene forward primers and a constant-region reverse primer to amplify CDR3s. TCRdb reprocessed the multiplex PCR reads using CATT. Of tens of thousands of delta-chain clones in the sample, roughly 15% are singletons; the top ten hold under 0.6%.

The origin of this receptor is a boy in the first two years of life who had congenital heart surgery. The chain has TRDV2 and TRDJ1; D is undetermined. The sample consisted of Vdelta1+ gamma-delta thymocytes from the thymus. Subset specified: FACS-sorted CD3+ TCRalphabeta- TCRVdelta1+ TCRVdelta2- thymocytes. CDR3 region: CACDTSTATDKLIF. DNA of the CDR3: TGTGCCTGTGACACTAGTACTGCCACCGATAAACTCATCTTT.